The source of this T cell receptor beta chain is a study of blood T cell repertoires in COVID-19. As for the study in general: Collection of acute and convalescent COVID-19 samples took place in the United States, Italy and Spain. PBMCs, B-cell-depleted T cells, or T cells provided the cDNA or gDNA that made up the material.

Source study methods: Reference gene primer amplification yielded estimated nucleated cell counts. Here immunoSEQ multiplex PCR was the method, and the copy in TCRdb shows in-frame clones only, minus some. V and J calls and clone size follow that table, whereas D and trimming were derived from the DNA. The table includes about 68,000 clones, approximately 90% detected once. The J segment lost 1 base and the V segment lost 8 bases, leaving 16 bases of the junction unmatched. CDR3 length equals 17 residues. Germline V gene lookup returns CDR1 WSHSY and CDR2 SAAADI. The rearrangement joins TRBV10-2 to TRBJ1-2; 7 nucleotides match TRBD1. This TCR came from a woman aged 55 to 70 with active COVID-19. Source material: peripheral blood. This CDR3 is CASGARPLTGYNYGYTF. CDR3 nucleotide sequence: TGCGCCAGCGGCGCACGACCCCTGACAGGGTATAACTATGGCTACACCTTC.